A single T cell receptor beta chain is shown here with its context. Methods used by the authors: Reference gene primer amplification in the assay estimated nucleated cell counts. The table came from immunoSEQ multiplex PCR; TCRdb's copy has only in-frame clones and leaves some out. Clone size and the V and J calls come from that table; the DNA yielded D and trimming. The table records 65,000 or so clones, around four fifths of them present only once. This sample stems from a study of blood T cell repertoires in COVID-19. Across the whole study: The samples span acute and convalescent COVID-19 from the United States, Italy and Spain. The cDNA or gDNA used as material had been derived from T cells, B-cell-depleted T cells, or PBMCs.

Deletions cut 4 bases from V and 8 bases from J, with 12 bases between. From germline, CDR1 is MGHRA and CDR2 YSYEKL. This CDR3 region has 13 residues. This sequence was found in an elderly man with acute or convalescent COVID-19. Material for sequencing was peripheral blood. The chain joins TRBV4-1 to TRBJ2-1; TRBD2 is a possible D gene (5 bases). The CDR3 DNA follows: TGCGCCAGCAGCCGGGCCAATAGCGATGAGCAGTTCTTC. Translation gives CASSRANSDEQFF.